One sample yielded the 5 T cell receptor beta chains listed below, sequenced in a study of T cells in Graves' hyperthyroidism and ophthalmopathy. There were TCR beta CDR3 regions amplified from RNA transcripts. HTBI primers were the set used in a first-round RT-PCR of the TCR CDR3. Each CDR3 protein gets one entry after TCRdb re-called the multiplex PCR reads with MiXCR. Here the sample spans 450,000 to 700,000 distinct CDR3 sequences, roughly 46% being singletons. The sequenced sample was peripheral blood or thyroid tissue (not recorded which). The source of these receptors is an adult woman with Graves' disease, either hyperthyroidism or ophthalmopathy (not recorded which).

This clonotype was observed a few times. The CDR3 loop is CAISFEEDFQETQYF. The CDR3 region has the DNA TGTGCCATCAGCTTCGAGGAGGATTTCCAAGAGACCCAGTACTTC. The J gene is TRBJ2-5, the V gene TRBV10-3, with D possibly TRBD2 on 5 matching bases. The germline V gene encodes CDR1 ENHRY and CDR2 SYGVKD. This CDR3 region has 15 residues. The ends were cut back, 6 bases at V and 1 base at J, with 15 bases in the middle.

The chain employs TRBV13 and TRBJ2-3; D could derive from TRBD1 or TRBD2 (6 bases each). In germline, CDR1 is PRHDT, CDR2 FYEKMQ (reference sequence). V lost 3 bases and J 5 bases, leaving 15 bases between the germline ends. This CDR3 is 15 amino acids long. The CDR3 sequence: CASSFSGEDGDTQYF. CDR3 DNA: TGTGCCAGCAGCTTTTCAGGGGAGGATGGAGATACGCAGTATTTT.

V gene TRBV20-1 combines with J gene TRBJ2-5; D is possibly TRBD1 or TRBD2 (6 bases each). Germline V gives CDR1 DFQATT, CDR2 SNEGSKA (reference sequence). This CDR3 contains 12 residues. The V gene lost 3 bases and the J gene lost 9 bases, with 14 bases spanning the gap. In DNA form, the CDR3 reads TGCAGTGCTAGCGGGGGCAATCAGCCCCAGTACTTC. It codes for CSASGGNQPQYF.

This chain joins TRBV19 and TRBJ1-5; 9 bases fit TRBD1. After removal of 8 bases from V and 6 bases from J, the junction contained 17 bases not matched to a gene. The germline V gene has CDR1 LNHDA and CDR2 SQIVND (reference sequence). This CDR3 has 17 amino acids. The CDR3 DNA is TGTGCCAGTGAGCATCACAGGGGGCGAGACGTAGGTCAGCCCCAGCATTTT. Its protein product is CASEHHRGRDVGQPQHF. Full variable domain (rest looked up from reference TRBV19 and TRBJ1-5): DGGITQSPKYLFRKEGQNVTLSCEQNLNHDAMYWYRQDPGQGLRLIYYSQIVNDFQKGDIAEGYSVSREKKESFPLTVTSAQKNPTAFYLCASEHHRGRDVGQPQHFGDGTRLSIL.

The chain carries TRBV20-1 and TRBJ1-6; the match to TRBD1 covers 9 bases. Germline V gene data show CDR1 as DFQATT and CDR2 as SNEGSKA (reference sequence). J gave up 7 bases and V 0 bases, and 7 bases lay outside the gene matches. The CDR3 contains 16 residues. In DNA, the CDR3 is TGCAGTGCTAGAGATCTCATGACAGGGGGAAATTCACCCCTCCACTTT. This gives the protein CSARDLMTGGNSPLHF.